The clone carrying this TCR beta chain was picked up a small number of times. This entry comes from a study of CD8 T cells in ankylosing spondylitis. TCRdb reprocessed the 5' RACE reads with MiXCR, giving one entry per CDR3 protein. The profile shows 250,000 to 300,000 distinct CDR3 sequences, approximately 20% of them singletons. The TCR sequence derives from a male donor with ankylosing spondylitis or in good health (not recorded which). Material for sequencing was blood, either unsorted or a sorted T cell fraction (not recorded which).

CDR3: CASSLRLAGILSTDTQYF. In DNA form, the CDR3 reads TGTGCCAGCAGTTTAAGGCTAGCGGGAATTCTTAGCACAGATACGCAGTATTTT. V is TRBV27 and J is TRBJ2-3, with 9 positions matching TRBD2. This CDR3 spans 18 amino acids. J lost 0 bases, V lost 2 bases, and 9 bases had no gene match. Germline CDR1 reads MNHEY; CDR2 reads SMNVEV (reference sequence).